Presented here are 3 T cell receptor beta chains from one specimen sequenced in a study of blood T cell repertoires in COVID-19. TCRdb keeps only in-frame clones here, not all; method: immunoSEQ multiplex PCR. The table records 72,000 or so clones, over 75% of them present only once. The source material was peripheral blood. The receptors were sampled from an elderly woman with acute or convalescent COVID-19.

The chain joins TRBV19 to TRBJ1-2; possible D gene TRBD1, 5 bases. Between the trimmed V and J ends, which lost 5 bases and 8 bases, there was a span of 18 bases. The CDR3 has 14 residues. Per the germline V gene, CDR1 is LNHDA and CDR2 is SQIVND (reference sequence). CDR3 region: CASSQGRRVVGYTF. The CDR3 coding sequence is TGTGCCAGTAGTCAGGGAAGAAGGGTGGTCGGCTACACCTTC.

The chain combines TRBV3-1 (or the pseudogene TRBV3-2) with TRBJ2-7, with a tentative D call TRBD1 (5 bases). The germline V gene encodes CDR1 LGHDT and CDR2 YNNKEL (reference sequence). The CDR3 runs 13 residues. The ends were cut back, 5 bases at V and 3 bases at J, with 11 bases in the middle. CDR3 DNA sequence: TGTGCCAGCAGCATATACAGGAGCTACGAGCAGTACTTC. This gives the protein CASSIYRSYEQYF.

CDR3 nucleotide sequence: TGTGCCAGCAGTCCTGAACTAGCTTATACAGATACGCAGTATTTT. This encodes CASSPELAYTDTQYF. This chain uses TRBV2 with TRBJ2-3, with D possibly TRBD2 on 6 matching bases. Trimming shortened V by 5 bases and J by 3 bases, and 15 bases separated the two germline ends. The CDR3 loop spans 15 amino acids. Per the germline V gene, CDR1 is SNHLY and CDR2 is FYNNEI.